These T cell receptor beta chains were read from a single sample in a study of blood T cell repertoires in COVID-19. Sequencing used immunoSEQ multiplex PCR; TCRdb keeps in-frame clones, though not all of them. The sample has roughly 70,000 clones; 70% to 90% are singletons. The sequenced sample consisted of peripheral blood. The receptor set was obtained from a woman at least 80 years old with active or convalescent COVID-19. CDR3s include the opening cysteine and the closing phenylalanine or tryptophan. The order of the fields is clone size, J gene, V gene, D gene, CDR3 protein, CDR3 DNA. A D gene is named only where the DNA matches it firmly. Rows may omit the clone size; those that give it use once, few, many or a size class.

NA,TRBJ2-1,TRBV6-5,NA,CASSRTQGTNNEQFF,TGTGCCAGCAGTCGTACACAGGGTACCAACAATGAGCAGTTCTTC
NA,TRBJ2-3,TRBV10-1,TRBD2,CASSESLAGLTDTQYF,TGCGCCAGCAGTGAATCGCTAGCGGGGCTCACAGATACGCAGTATTTT
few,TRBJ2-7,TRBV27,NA,CASSSLPAYEQYF,TGTGCCAGCAGCTCCCTTCCGGCCTACGAGCAGTACTTC
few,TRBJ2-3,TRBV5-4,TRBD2,CASSFSGGAPDTQYF,TGTGCCAGCAGCTTTAGCGGGGGGGCCCCAGATACGCAGTATTTT
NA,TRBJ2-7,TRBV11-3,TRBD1,CASSSRTGGGEQYF,TGTGCCAGCAGCTCGCGGACAGGGGGAGGGGAGCAGTACTTC
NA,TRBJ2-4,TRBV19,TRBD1,CASSTRTGPQGDIQYF,TGTGCCAGTAGTACCCGGACAGGCCCACAGGGGGACATTCAGTACTTC
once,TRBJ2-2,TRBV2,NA,CASRRKGTGELFF,TGTGCCAGCAGACGGAAGGGGACCGGGGAGCTGTTTTTT
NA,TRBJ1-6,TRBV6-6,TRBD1,CASSGGNSPLHF,TGTGCCAGCTCAGGGGGCAATTCACCCCTCCACTTT
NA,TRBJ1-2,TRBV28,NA,CASGTGGDSYGYTF,TGTGCCAGCGGGACCGGGGGGGACTCCTATGGCTACACCTTC
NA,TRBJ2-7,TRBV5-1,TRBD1,CASSMSTGNEQYF,TGCGCCAGCAGCATGTCGACAGGGAACGAGCAGTACTTC
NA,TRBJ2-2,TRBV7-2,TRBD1,CASSYWTGTPAGELFF,TGTGCCAGCAGCTACTGGACAGGGACGCCGGCCGGGGAGCTGTTTTTT
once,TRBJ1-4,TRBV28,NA,CASSFGGAGLNEKLFF,TGTGCCAGCAGTTTTGGGGGAGCGGGCCTCAATGAAAAACTGTTTTTT
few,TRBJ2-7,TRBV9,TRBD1,CASSSGQGAYEQYF,TGTGCCAGCAGCTCGGGACAGGGGGCCTACGAGCAGTACTTC
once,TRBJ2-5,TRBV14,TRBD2,CASSQENGRTFETQYF,TGTGCCAGCAGCCAAGAAAACGGGAGGACCTTTGAGACCCAGTACTTC
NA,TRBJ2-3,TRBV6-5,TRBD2,CASRLLADPTDTQYF,TGTGCCAGCAGGTTACTAGCGGACCCCACAGATACGCAGTATTTT
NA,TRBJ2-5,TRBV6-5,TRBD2,CASSLSGGETQYF,TGTGCCAGCAGTTTGAGCGGGGGGGAGACCCAGTACTTC
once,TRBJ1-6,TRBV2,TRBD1,CASSEGQGSYNSPLHF,TGTGCCAGCAGTGAAGGACAGGGGTCCTATAATTCACCCCTCCACTTT
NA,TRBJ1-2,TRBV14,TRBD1,CASSPYKSGTGDGYTF,TGTGCCAGCAGCCCTTATAAATCCGGGACAGGGGATGGCTACACCTTC
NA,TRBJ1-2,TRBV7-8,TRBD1,CASKRTGNYGYTF,TGTGCCAGCAAAAGGACAGGGAACTATGGCTACACCTTC
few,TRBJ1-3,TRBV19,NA,CASTLAGGNTIYF,TGTGCCAGTACCCTAGCCGGGGGAAACACCATATATTTT
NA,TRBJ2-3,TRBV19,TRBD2,CASSSLAGAVDTQYF,TGTGCCAGTAGTTCGCTAGCGGGAGCTGTAGATACGCAGTATTTT
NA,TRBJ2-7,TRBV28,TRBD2,CASSPHLAGAYEQYF,TGTGCCAGCAGTCCCCACCTAGCGGGGGCCTACGAGCAGTACTTC
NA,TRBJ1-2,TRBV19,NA,CASRIQGTNGYTF,TGTGCCAGTCGGATCCAGGGAACGAATGGCTACACCTTC
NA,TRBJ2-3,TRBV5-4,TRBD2,CASKRGGISDTQYF,TGTGCCAGCAAGCGGGGAGGGATATCAGATACGCAGTATTTT
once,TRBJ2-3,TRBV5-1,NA,CASSQTPGRDTQYF,TGCGCCAGCAGCCAAACCCCCGGCAGGGATACGCAGTATTTT
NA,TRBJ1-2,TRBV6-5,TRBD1,CASSYEGGAGGYTF,TGTGCCAGCAGTTACGAAGGGGGCGCCGGGGGCTACACCTTC
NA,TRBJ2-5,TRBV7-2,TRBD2,CASRLGTTGVVETQYF,TGTGCCAGCAGACTCGGGACTACCGGTGTGGTTGAGACCCAGTACTTC
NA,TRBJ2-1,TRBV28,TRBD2,CASSSPWAGDDYNEQFF,TGTGCCAGCAGTTCGCCCTGGGCGGGGGACGACTACAATGAGCAGTTCTTC
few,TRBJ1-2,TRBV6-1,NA,CASSENQYYGYTF,TGTGCCAGCAGTGAAAATCAGTACTATGGCTACACCTTC
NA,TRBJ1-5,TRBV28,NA,CASSLLTASNQPQHF,TGTGCCAGCAGTTTATTGACAGCGAGCAATCAGCCCCAGCATTTT